What follows is one T cell receptor (beta chain) and its context. Its antigen is not known. Here immunoSEQ multiplex PCR was the method, and the copy in TCRdb shows in-frame clones only, minus some. The sample comprises about 35,000 clones, 65% to 75% of which are singletons, and about 19% rests with the top ten. This sample was taken from a study of OX40 agonist ivuxolimab in advanced cancers. General study findings and limits: Expanded clones tended on average to be more numerous among CD8+ T cells than CD4+. Partial responders dosed at 0.1-3.0 mg/kg displayed clonal expansion ranking among the lowest.

Patients had blood sampled at baseline and again on cycle 4 day 1 and cycle 7 day 1. Germline V gives CDR1 GTSNPN, CDR2 SVGIG (reference sequence). Losses at the gene ends were 3 bases for V and 7 bases for J; bases not matched to a gene: 11. This CDR3 is 14 amino acids long. The sequenced sample was CD4+ or CD8+ T cells sorted from blood, obtained in a trial of the OX40 agonist ivuxolimab. The rearrangement uses TRBV30 and TRBJ2-7, with 8 nucleotides matching TRBD1. The TCR sequence derives from an adult with an advanced solid tumor such as melanoma, head and neck, liver or kidney cancer. The CDR3 region has the DNA TGTGCCTGGAGCCAAGGGGACAGGAGGGGGGAGCAGTACTTC. It is translated as CAWSQGDRRGEQYF.